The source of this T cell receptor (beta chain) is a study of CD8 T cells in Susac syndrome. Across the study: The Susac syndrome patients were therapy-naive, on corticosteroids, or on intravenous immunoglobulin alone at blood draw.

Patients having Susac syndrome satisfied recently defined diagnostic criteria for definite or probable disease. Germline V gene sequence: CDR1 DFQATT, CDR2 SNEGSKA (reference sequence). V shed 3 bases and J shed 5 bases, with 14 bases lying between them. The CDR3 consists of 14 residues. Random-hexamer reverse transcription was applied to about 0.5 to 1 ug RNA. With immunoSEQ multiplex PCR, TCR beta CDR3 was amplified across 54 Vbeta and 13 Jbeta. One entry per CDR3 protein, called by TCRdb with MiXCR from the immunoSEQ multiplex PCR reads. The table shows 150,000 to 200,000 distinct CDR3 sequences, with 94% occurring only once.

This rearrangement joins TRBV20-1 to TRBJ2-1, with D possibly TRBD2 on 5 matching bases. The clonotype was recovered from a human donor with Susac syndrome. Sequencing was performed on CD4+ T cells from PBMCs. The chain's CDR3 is CSASTGLMNNEQFF. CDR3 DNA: TGCAGTGCTAGTACCGGACTTATGAACAATGAGCAGTTCTTC.